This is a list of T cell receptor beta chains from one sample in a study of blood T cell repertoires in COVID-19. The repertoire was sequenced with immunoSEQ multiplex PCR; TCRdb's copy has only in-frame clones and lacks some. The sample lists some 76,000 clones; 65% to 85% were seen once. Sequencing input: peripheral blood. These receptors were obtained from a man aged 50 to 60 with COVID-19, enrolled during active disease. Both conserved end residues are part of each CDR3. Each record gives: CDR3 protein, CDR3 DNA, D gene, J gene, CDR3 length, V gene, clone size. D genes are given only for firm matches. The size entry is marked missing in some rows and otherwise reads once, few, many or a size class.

cdr3_aa: CASSLNRDSGGHGYTF; cdr3_nt: TGTGCCAGCAGCTTAAACCGGGACTCCGGTGGTCATGGCTACACCTTC; d_call: NA; j_call: TRBJ1-2; cdr3_length: 16; v_call: TRBV7-8; clone_size: once
cdr3_aa: CASGGTVEAFF; cdr3_nt: TGTGCCAGCGGCGGGACAGTTGAAGCTTTCTTT; d_call: TRBD1; j_call: TRBJ1-1; cdr3_length: 11; v_call: TRBV5-5; clone_size: NA
cdr3_aa: CASSVWDSGRSGNTIYF; cdr3_nt: TGTGCCAGCAGCGTATGGGACTCAGGACGCTCTGGAAACACCATATATTTT; d_call: NA; j_call: TRBJ1-3; cdr3_length: 17; v_call: TRBV9; clone_size: NA
cdr3_aa: CASSDQTGVAYEQYF; cdr3_nt: TGTGCCAGCAGCGACCAGACAGGGGTGGCCTACGAGCAGTACTTC; d_call: TRBD1; j_call: TRBJ2-7; cdr3_length: 15; v_call: TRBV5-6; clone_size: NA
cdr3_aa: CASSSFRDRAIQGYTF; cdr3_nt: TGTGCCAGCAGTTCGTTCCGGGACAGGGCCATTCAGGGCTACACCTTC; d_call: TRBD1; j_call: TRBJ1-2; cdr3_length: 16; v_call: TRBV28; clone_size: NA
cdr3_aa: CASTHTSGRAQDTQYF; cdr3_nt: TGTGCCAGTACCCACACTAGCGGGAGGGCCCAAGATACGCAGTATTTT; d_call: TRBD2; j_call: TRBJ2-3; cdr3_length: 16; v_call: TRBV19; clone_size: once
cdr3_aa: CASSLGQPRHEQYF; cdr3_nt: TGTGCCAGCAGCCTGGGGCAGCCGAGGCACGAGCAGTACTTC; d_call: NA; j_call: TRBJ2-7; cdr3_length: 14; v_call: TRBV5-5; clone_size: NA
cdr3_aa: CASSDGQGTEAFF; cdr3_nt: TGCGCCAGCAGTGACGGACAGGGCACTGAAGCTTTCTTT; d_call: TRBD1; j_call: TRBJ1-1; cdr3_length: 13; v_call: TRBV10-1; clone_size: once
cdr3_aa: CASRPDRLNYGYTF; cdr3_nt: TGTGCCAGCAGACCGGACAGGCTGAACTATGGCTACACCTTC; d_call: TRBD1; j_call: TRBJ1-2; cdr3_length: 14; v_call: TRBV6-6; clone_size: NA
cdr3_aa: CASSSTGVGGYTF; cdr3_nt: TGTGCCAGCAGCTCGACAGGGGTAGGGGGCTACACCTTC; d_call: TRBD1; j_call: TRBJ1-2; cdr3_length: 13; v_call: TRBV9; clone_size: NA
cdr3_aa: CASKLAGYTDTQYF; cdr3_nt: TGTGCCAGCAAACTAGCGGGGTACACAGATACGCAGTATTTT; d_call: TRBD2; j_call: TRBJ2-3; cdr3_length: 14; v_call: TRBV11-2; clone_size: NA
cdr3_aa: CSVEQGFFDEQFF; cdr3_nt: TGCAGCGTTGAACAGGGGTTTTTCGATGAGCAGTTCTTC; d_call: NA; j_call: TRBJ2-1; cdr3_length: 13; v_call: TRBV29-1; clone_size: NA
cdr3_aa: CASSLAGLADTRGYTF; cdr3_nt: TGTGCCAGCAGCTTGGCGGGACTCGCGGATACCCGTGGCTACACCTTC; d_call: NA; j_call: TRBJ1-2; cdr3_length: 16; v_call: TRBV5-4; clone_size: NA
cdr3_aa: CASSRAYPANEQYF; cdr3_nt: TGTGCCAGCAGTCGTGCCTACCCCGCTAACGAGCAGTACTTC; d_call: NA; j_call: TRBJ2-7; cdr3_length: 14; v_call: TRBV6-6; clone_size: NA
cdr3_aa: CASSEATMGLLYNEQFF; cdr3_nt: TGTGCCAGCAGTGAAGCCACCATGGGACTTCTCTACAATGAGCAGTTCTTC; d_call: NA; j_call: TRBJ2-1; cdr3_length: 17; v_call: TRBV2; clone_size: NA
cdr3_aa: CASSQNPTNEKLFF; cdr3_nt: TGTGCCAGCAGTCAGAACCCAACTAATGAAAAACTGTTTTTT; d_call: NA; j_call: TRBJ1-4; cdr3_length: 14; v_call: TRBV9; clone_size: few
cdr3_aa: CASSVVSGLITGELFF; cdr3_nt: TGTGCCAGCAGCGTAGTCAGCGGGCTGATCACCGGGGAGCTGTTTTTT; d_call: NA; j_call: TRBJ2-2; cdr3_length: 16; v_call: TRBV9; clone_size: NA
cdr3_aa: CASSLEIAGGGNEQFF; cdr3_nt: TGTGCCAGCAGCTTAGAGATAGCGGGAGGAGGGAATGAGCAGTTCTTC; d_call: TRBD2; j_call: TRBJ2-1; cdr3_length: 16; v_call: TRBV7-3; clone_size: many
cdr3_aa: CASSLYWTGSYEQYF; cdr3_nt: TGTGCCAGTAGTTTGTACTGGACTGGTTCCTACGAGCAGTACTTC; d_call: NA; j_call: TRBJ2-7; cdr3_length: 15; v_call: TRBV19; clone_size: NA
cdr3_aa: CASSLPDRGFTEAFF; cdr3_nt: TGTGCCAGCAGCCTGCCCGACAGGGGGTTCACTGAAGCTTTCTTT; d_call: TRBD1; j_call: TRBJ1-1; cdr3_length: 15; v_call: TRBV7-3; clone_size: NA
cdr3_aa: CATSDTGPSNQPQHF; cdr3_nt: TGTGCCACCAGTGATACAGGTCCCAGCAATCAGCCCCAGCATTTT; d_call: NA; j_call: TRBJ1-5; cdr3_length: 15; v_call: TRBV24-1; clone_size: NA
cdr3_aa: CASSPPGGTEAFF; cdr3_nt: TGTGCCAGCTCACCACCAGGGGGCACTGAAGCTTTCTTT; d_call: NA; j_call: TRBJ1-1; cdr3_length: 13; v_call: TRBV18; clone_size: NA
cdr3_aa: CAWRTQGAGTEAFF; cdr3_nt: TGTGCCTGGCGCACGCAGGGGGCGGGGACTGAAGCTTTCTTT; d_call: TRBD1; j_call: TRBJ1-1; cdr3_length: 14; v_call: TRBV30; clone_size: NA
cdr3_aa: CSAPDNGYTF; cdr3_nt: TGCAGTGCCCCCGACAATGGCTACACCTTC; d_call: NA; j_call: TRBJ1-2; cdr3_length: 10; v_call: TRBV20-1; clone_size: few
cdr3_aa: CAWTTGNQETQYF; cdr3_nt: TGTGCCTGGACCACAGGGAACCAAGAGACCCAGTACTTC; d_call: NA; j_call: TRBJ2-5; cdr3_length: 13; v_call: TRBV30; clone_size: NA
cdr3_aa: CASSHVASGVSYNEQFF; cdr3_nt: TGCGCCAGCAGCCACGTCGCTAGCGGGGTCTCCTACAATGAGCAGTTCTTC; d_call: TRBD2; j_call: TRBJ2-1; cdr3_length: 17; v_call: TRBV4-3; clone_size: NA
cdr3_aa: CASSPEGDTPSAEQFF; cdr3_nt: TGCGCCAGCAGCCCTGAGGGCGATACCCCCTCCGCTGAGCAGTTCTTC; d_call: NA; j_call: TRBJ2-1; cdr3_length: 16; v_call: TRBV5-1; clone_size: NA
cdr3_aa: CASRAQGSPGELFF; cdr3_nt: TGTGCCAGCAGGGCACAGGGGTCCCCCGGGGAGCTGTTTTTT; d_call: TRBD1; j_call: TRBJ2-2; cdr3_length: 14; v_call: TRBV7-3; clone_size: once
cdr3_aa: CSARGVRNEQFF; cdr3_nt: TGCAGCGCTCGGGGGGTCCGTAATGAGCAGTTCTTC; d_call: TRBD2; j_call: TRBJ2-1; cdr3_length: 12; v_call: TRBV29-1; clone_size: NA
cdr3_aa: CASSRGTLYYEQYF; cdr3_nt: TGTGCCAGCAGCCGAGGGACACTTTACTACGAGCAGTACTTC; d_call: NA; j_call: TRBJ2-7; cdr3_length: 14; v_call: TRBV7-9; clone_size: NA
cdr3_aa: CATSSGPPSYNEQFF; cdr3_nt: TGTGCCACCAGCAGTGGGCCACCCTCCTACAATGAGCAGTTCTTC; d_call: NA; j_call: TRBJ2-1; cdr3_length: 15; v_call: TRBV15; clone_size: NA
cdr3_aa: CASSTGQENEKLFF; cdr3_nt: TGTGCCAGCAGCACTGGACAGGAGAATGAAAAACTGTTTTTT; d_call: TRBD1; j_call: TRBJ1-4; cdr3_length: 14; v_call: TRBV5-5; clone_size: once
cdr3_aa: CASSLTSGRAIF; cdr3_nt: TGTGCCAGTAGTCTTACTAGCGGGAGGGCCATCTTC; d_call: TRBD2; j_call: TRBJ2-1; cdr3_length: 12; v_call: TRBV19; clone_size: NA
cdr3_aa: CASRQGGNTIYF; cdr3_nt: TGTGCCAGCCGCCAGGGGGGAAACACCATATATTTT; d_call: NA; j_call: TRBJ1-3; cdr3_length: 12; v_call: TRBV2; clone_size: NA
cdr3_aa: CASSRDRAYEQYF; cdr3_nt: TGTGCCAGCAGTCGGGACAGGGCCTACGAGCAGTACTTC; d_call: TRBD1; j_call: TRBJ2-7; cdr3_length: 13; v_call: TRBV6-6; clone_size: NA
cdr3_aa: CASSYRGGGDEQYF; cdr3_nt: TGTGCCAGCAGTTATCGGGGAGGCGGGGACGAGCAGTACTTC; d_call: NA; j_call: TRBJ2-7; cdr3_length: 14; v_call: TRBV27; clone_size: once
cdr3_aa: CASSPGQTNSPLHF; cdr3_nt: TGTGCCAGCAGCCCGGGACAGACGAATTCACCCCTCCACTTT; d_call: TRBD1; j_call: TRBJ1-6; cdr3_length: 14; v_call: TRBV4-2; clone_size: NA
cdr3_aa: CASSLGRSSVNEQFF; cdr3_nt: TGTGCCAGCAGCTTAGGGCGGTCCTCGGTTAATGAGCAGTTCTTC; d_call: NA; j_call: TRBJ2-1; cdr3_length: 15; v_call: TRBV7-2; clone_size: NA
cdr3_aa: CASSLNAPPTDEQFF; cdr3_nt: TGCGCCAGCAGCTTGAATGCCCCCCCTACCGATGAGCAGTTCTTC; d_call: NA; j_call: TRBJ2-1; cdr3_length: 15; v_call: TRBV5-1; clone_size: NA
cdr3_aa: CASTPGLESHEQYF; cdr3_nt: TGTGCCAGTACCCCCGGACTAGAAAGCCACGAGCAGTACTTC; d_call: TRBD2; j_call: TRBJ2-7; cdr3_length: 14; v_call: TRBV19; clone_size: NA
cdr3_aa: CASSLDQRTVSYEQYF; cdr3_nt: TGTGCCAGCAGCTTGGACCAGAGGACAGTCTCCTACGAGCAGTACTTC; d_call: NA; j_call: TRBJ2-7; cdr3_length: 16; v_call: TRBV5-5; clone_size: NA
cdr3_aa: CASSESEDSYQPQHF; cdr3_nt: TGTGCCAGCAGTGAATCCGAGGACAGCTATCAGCCCCAGCATTTT; d_call: NA; j_call: TRBJ1-5; cdr3_length: 15; v_call: TRBV25-1; clone_size: few
cdr3_aa: CASSLRLAGSSYNEQFF; cdr3_nt: TGTGCCAGTAGTCTCAGACTAGCGGGGAGCTCCTACAATGAGCAGTTCTTC; d_call: TRBD2; j_call: TRBJ2-1; cdr3_length: 17; v_call: TRBV19; clone_size: once
cdr3_aa: CASSHAGQPYEQYF; cdr3_nt: TGCGCCAGCAGCCACGCGGGACAGCCCTACGAGCAGTACTTC; d_call: NA; j_call: TRBJ2-7; cdr3_length: 14; v_call: TRBV4-3; clone_size: NA
cdr3_aa: CASSPGLADISYEQYF; cdr3_nt: TGTGCCAGCAGCCCGGGGCTAGCGGATATCTCCTACGAGCAGTACTTC; d_call: TRBD2; j_call: TRBJ2-7; cdr3_length: 16; v_call: TRBV6-2/TRBV6-3; clone_size: NA
cdr3_aa: CASSLAGGIGYTF; cdr3_nt: TGTGCCAGCAGTTTGGCAGGGGGTATTGGCTACACCTTC; d_call: TRBD1; j_call: TRBJ1-2; cdr3_length: 13; v_call: TRBV28; clone_size: once
cdr3_aa: CATSFPGQGSTDTQYF; cdr3_nt: TGTGCCACCTCTTTTCCGGGACAGGGCAGCACAGATACGCAGTATTTT; d_call: TRBD1; j_call: TRBJ2-3; cdr3_length: 16; v_call: TRBV19; clone_size: NA
cdr3_aa: CASSGGGRGDEQYF; cdr3_nt: TGTGCCAGCAGCGGGGGTGGCAGGGGCGACGAGCAGTACTTC; d_call: NA; j_call: TRBJ2-7; cdr3_length: 14; v_call: TRBV9; clone_size: few
cdr3_aa: CASRTGTGGAHEQYF; cdr3_nt: TGCGCCAGCCGAACCGGGACAGGGGGCGCCCACGAGCAGTACTTC; d_call: TRBD1; j_call: TRBJ2-7; cdr3_length: 15; v_call: TRBV5-1; clone_size: NA
cdr3_aa: CATGGGSTNEKLFF; cdr3_nt: TGTGCCACCGGGGGGGGCTCAACTAATGAAAAACTGTTTTTT; d_call: NA; j_call: TRBJ1-4; cdr3_length: 14; v_call: TRBV15; clone_size: NA
cdr3_aa: CASSLGPGEGEQFF; cdr3_nt: TGTGCCAGCAGCTTGGGCCCGGGGGAGGGTGAGCAGTTCTTC; d_call: TRBD2; j_call: TRBJ2-1; cdr3_length: 14; v_call: TRBV5-4; clone_size: NA
cdr3_aa: CASSFDRTGRYEQYF; cdr3_nt: TGTGCCAGCAGCTTCGATCGGACAGGGCGATACGAGCAGTACTTC; d_call: TRBD1; j_call: TRBJ2-7; cdr3_length: 15; v_call: TRBV7-8; clone_size: NA
cdr3_aa: CATSRVDETGDDEQFF; cdr3_nt: TGTGCCACCAGCAGAGTCGATGAGACAGGGGACGATGAGCAGTTCTTC; d_call: TRBD1; j_call: TRBJ2-1; cdr3_length: 16; v_call: TRBV15; clone_size: NA
cdr3_aa: CASSGTGMNTEAFF; cdr3_nt: TGTGCCAGCAGTGGGACAGGCATGAACACTGAAGCTTTCTTT; d_call: TRBD1; j_call: TRBJ1-1; cdr3_length: 14; v_call: TRBV9; clone_size: NA
cdr3_aa: CASSYSPAGEQYF; cdr3_nt: TGTGCCAGCAGTTACTCGCCGGCGGGAGAGCAGTACTTC; d_call: NA; j_call: TRBJ2-7; cdr3_length: 13; v_call: TRBV6-2/TRBV6-3; clone_size: NA